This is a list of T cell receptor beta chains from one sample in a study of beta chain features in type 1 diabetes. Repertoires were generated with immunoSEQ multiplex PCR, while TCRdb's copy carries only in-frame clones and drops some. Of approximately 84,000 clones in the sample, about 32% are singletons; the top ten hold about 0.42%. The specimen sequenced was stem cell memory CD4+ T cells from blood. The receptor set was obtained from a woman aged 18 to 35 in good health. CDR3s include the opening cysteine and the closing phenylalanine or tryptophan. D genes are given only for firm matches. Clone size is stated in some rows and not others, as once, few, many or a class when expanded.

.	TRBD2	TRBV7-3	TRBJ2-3	TGTGCCAGCAGTTCCGGCGGGGGGGCCCCAGATACGCAGTATTTT	CASSSGGGAPDTQYF
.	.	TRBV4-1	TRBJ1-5	TGCGCCAGCAGCCTCAGTGGGGGGTCGGGACAGCCCCAGCATTTT	CASSLSGGSGQPQHF
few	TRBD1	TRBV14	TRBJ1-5	TGTGCCAGCAGCCAAGACACAGGGGGCGAACAGCCCCAGCATTTT	CASSQDTGGEQPQHF
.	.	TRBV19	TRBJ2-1	TGTGCCAGTAGTCCTCAGGGGAGAGATTACAATGAGCAGTTCTTC	CASSPQGRDYNEQFF
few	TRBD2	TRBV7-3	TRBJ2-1	TGTGCCAGCAGCACCACCGGGAGTAGCGGGGGTTCTTACAATGAGCAGTTCTTC	CASSTTGSSGGSYNEQFF
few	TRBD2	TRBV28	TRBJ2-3	TGTGCCACGATAAAGCGGGGGGGCCGTGGCACAGATACGCAGTATTTT	CATIKRGGRGTDTQYF
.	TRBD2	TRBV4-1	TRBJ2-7	TGCGCCAGCAGCCAGGATGAGACTAGCGGGGCCTCCTACGAGCAGTACTTC	CASSQDETSGASYEQYF
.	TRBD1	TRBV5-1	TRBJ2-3	TGCGCCAGCAGCTTGGGGGACAGGTCGGATACGCAGTATTTT	CASSLGDRSDTQYF
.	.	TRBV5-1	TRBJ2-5	TGCGCCAGCAGGGTGAGCAGCGAGGAGACCCAGTACTTC	CASRVSSEETQYF
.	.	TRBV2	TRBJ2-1	TGTGCCAGCAGTGCCGGGAGTTACAATGAGCAGTTCTTC	CASSAGSYNEQFF